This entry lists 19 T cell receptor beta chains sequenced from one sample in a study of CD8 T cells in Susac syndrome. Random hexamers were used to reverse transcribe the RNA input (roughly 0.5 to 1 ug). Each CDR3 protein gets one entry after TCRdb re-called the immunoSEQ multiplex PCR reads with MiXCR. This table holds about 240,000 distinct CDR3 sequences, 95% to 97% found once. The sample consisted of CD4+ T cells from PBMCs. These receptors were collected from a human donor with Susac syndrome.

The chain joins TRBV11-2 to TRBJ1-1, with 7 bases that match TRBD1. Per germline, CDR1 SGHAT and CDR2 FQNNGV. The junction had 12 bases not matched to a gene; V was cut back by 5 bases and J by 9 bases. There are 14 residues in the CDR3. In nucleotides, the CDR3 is TGTGCCAGCAGCCCCCGGACGGAGGGGGCTAAAGCTTTCTTT. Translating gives CASSPRTEGAKAFF.

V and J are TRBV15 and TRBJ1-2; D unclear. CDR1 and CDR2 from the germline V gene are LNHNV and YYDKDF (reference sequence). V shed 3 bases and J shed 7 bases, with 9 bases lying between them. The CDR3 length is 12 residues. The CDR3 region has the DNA TGTGCCACCAGCAGTGCGAGTCGTGGCTACACCTTC. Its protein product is CATSSASRGYTF.

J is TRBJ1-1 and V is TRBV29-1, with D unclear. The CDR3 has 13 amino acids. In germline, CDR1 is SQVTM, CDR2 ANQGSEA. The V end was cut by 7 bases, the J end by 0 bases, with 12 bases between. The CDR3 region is CSGGRSMNTEAFF. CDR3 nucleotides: TGCAGCGGAGGACGGAGCATGAACACTGAAGCTTTCTTT. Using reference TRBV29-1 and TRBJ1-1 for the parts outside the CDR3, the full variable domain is SAVISQKPSRDICQRGTSLTIQCQVDSQVTMMFWYRQQPGQSLTLIATANQGSEATYESGFVIDKFPISRPNLTFSTLTVSNMSPEDSSIYLCSGGRSMNTEAFFGQGTRLTVV.

As DNA, the CDR3 is TGTGCCAGCAGTGACCCCGGGACAGCGAACGAAAAACTGTTTTTT. Translation gives CASSDPGTANEKLFF. The chain carries TRBV25-1 and TRBJ1-4, with 7 bases that match TRBD1. Germline V CDR1 and CDR2: MGHDK, SYGVNS. The CDR3 is made up of 15 amino acids. The V gene end was trimmed by 3 bases and the J gene end by 8 bases; junction bases not matched to a gene: 9.

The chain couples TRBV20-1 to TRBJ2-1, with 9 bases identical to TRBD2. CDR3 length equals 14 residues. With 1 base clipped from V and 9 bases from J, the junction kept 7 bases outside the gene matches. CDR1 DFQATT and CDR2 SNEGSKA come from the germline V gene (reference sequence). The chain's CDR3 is CSARVVAGVTEQFF. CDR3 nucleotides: TGCAGTGCTAGAGTGGTAGCGGGAGTGACTGAGCAGTTCTTC.

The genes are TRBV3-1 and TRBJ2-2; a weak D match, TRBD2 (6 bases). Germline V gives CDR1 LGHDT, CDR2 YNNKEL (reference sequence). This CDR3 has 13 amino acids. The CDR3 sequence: CATLRRGGGELFF. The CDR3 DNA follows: TGTGCGACCCTGCGGAGGGGTGGCGGGGAGCTGTTTTTT.

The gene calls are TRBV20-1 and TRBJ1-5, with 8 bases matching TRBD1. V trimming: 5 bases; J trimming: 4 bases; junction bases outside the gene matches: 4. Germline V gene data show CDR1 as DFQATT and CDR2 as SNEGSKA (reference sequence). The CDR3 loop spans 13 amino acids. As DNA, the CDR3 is TGCAGTGCTGGACAGGGCCCGAATCAGCCCCAGCATTTT. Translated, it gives CSAGQGPNQPQHF.

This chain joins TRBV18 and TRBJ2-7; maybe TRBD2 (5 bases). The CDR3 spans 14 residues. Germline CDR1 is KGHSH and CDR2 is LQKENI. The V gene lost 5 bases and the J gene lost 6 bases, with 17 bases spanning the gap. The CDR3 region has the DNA TGTGCCAGCTCATCCTCCGGGGTCCTACGCGAGCAGTACTTC. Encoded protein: CASSSSGVLREQYF.

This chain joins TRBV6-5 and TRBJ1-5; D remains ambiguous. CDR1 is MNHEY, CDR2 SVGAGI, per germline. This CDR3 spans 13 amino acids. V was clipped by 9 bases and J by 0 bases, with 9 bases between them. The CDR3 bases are TGTGCCAGTCAGGAGGATAGCAATCAGCCCCAGCATTTT. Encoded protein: CASQEDSNQPQHF.

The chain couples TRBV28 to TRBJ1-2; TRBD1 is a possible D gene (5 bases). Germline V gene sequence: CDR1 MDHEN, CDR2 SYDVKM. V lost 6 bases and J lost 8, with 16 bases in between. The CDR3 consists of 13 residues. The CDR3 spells CASRSNPGRGYTF. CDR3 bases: TGTGCCAGCAGATCCAATCCGGGGCGCGGCTACACCTTC.

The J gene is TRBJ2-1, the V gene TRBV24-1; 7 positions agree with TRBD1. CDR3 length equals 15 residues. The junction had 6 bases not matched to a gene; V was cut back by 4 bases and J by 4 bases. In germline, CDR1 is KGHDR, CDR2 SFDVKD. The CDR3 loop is CATSDRNRGYNEQFF. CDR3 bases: TGTGCCACCAGTGACCGGAACAGGGGTTACAATGAGCAGTTCTTC.

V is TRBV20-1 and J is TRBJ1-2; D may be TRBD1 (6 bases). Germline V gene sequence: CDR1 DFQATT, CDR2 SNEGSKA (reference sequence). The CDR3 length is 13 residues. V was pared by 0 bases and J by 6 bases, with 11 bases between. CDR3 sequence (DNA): TGCAGTGCTAGAGATCAGGGGCGTGATGGCTACACCTTC. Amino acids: CSARDQGRDGYTF.

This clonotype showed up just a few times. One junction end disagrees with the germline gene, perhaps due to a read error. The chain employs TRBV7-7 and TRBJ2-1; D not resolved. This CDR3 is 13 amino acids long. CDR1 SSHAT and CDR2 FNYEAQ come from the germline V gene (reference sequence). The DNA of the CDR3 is TGTGCTAGCAGCCCAACAAGTTACAATGAGCAGTTCTTC. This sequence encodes CASSPTSYNEQFF.

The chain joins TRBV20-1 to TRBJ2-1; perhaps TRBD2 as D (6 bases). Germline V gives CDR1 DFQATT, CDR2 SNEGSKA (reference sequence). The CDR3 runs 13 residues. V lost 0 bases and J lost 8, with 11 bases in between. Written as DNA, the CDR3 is TGCAGTGCTAGAGAATGGAGGGACTATGAGCAGTTCTTC. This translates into CSAREWRDYEQFF.

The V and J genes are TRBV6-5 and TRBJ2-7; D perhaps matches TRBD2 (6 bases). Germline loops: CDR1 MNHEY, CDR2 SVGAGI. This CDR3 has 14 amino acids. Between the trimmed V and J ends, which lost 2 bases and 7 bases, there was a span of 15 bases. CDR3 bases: TGTGCCAGCAGTTACGTGGGGAGGCTTTGGGAGCAGTACTTC. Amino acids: CASSYVGRLWEQYF.

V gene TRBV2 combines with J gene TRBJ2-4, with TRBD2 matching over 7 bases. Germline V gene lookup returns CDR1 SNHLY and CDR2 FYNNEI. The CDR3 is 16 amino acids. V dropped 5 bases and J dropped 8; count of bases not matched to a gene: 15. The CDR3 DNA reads TGTGCCAGCAGTCTGAAGAGGGCTAGCGGAGGGTACATTCAGTACTTC. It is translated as CASSLKRASGGYIQYF.

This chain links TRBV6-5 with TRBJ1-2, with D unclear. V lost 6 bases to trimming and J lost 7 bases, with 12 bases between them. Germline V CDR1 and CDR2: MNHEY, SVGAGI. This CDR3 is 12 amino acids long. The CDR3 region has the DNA TGTGCCAGCAGGCGGGTGGAGAGTGGCTACACCTTC. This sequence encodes CASRRVESGYTF.

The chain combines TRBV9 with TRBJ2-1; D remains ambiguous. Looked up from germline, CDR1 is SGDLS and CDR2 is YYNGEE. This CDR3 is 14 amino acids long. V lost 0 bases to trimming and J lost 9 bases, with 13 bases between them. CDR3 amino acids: CASSVGVFVPEQFF. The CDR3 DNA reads TGTGCCAGCAGCGTAGGAGTTTTCGTGCCTGAGCAGTTCTTC.

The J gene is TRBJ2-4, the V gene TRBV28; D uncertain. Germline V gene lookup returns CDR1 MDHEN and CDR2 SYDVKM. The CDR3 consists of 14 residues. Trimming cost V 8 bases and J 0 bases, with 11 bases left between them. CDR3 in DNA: TGTGCCAGCTGGGATCCCCGAGCCAAAAACATTCAGTACTTC. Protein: CASWDPRAKNIQYF.